This is a list of T cell receptor beta chains from one sample in a study of cytomegalovirus exposure and HLA in healthy donors. Sequencing used immunoSEQ multiplex PCR; TCRdb keeps in-frame clones, though not all of them. The repertoire holds some 150,000 clones, with more than 65% as singletons. Sequencing was done on a sample of PBMCs. These TCRs come from a male donor in good health and CMV-seronegative. The CDR3 runs from the conserved cysteine through the conserved F or W. Each record gives: clone size, J gene, V gene, D gene, CDR3 protein, CDR3 DNA. D genes are given only for firm matches. For some rows the clone size is stated as once, few or many, or as a class when expanded; others skip it.

clone_size: -
j_call: TRBJ1-1
v_call: TRBV18
d_call: TRBD1
cdr3_aa: CASSPQGGQGAKAFF
cdr3_nt: TGTGCCAGCTCACCACAGGGTGGACAGGGGGCGAAAGCTTTCTTT

clone_size: -
j_call: TRBJ1-4
v_call: TRBV5-3
d_call: TRBD1
cdr3_aa: CARTEIHRGQFSNEKLFF
cdr3_nt: TGTGCCAGAACCGAAATTCACAGGGGGCAGTTCTCTAATGAAAAACTGTTTTTT

clone_size: -
j_call: TRBJ2-1
v_call: TRBV5-6
d_call: TRBD2
cdr3_aa: CASSPAGGRNEQFF
cdr3_nt: TGTGCCAGCAGCCCGGCGGGGGGTCGCAATGAGCAGTTCTTC

clone_size: few
j_call: TRBJ1-2
v_call: TRBV14
d_call: -
cdr3_aa: CASSQGASYGYTF
cdr3_nt: TGTGCCAGCAGCCAAGGGGCCTCCTATGGCTACACCTTC

clone_size: -
j_call: TRBJ2-6
v_call: TRBV19
d_call: -
cdr3_aa: CATLADSRGPGANVLTF
cdr3_nt: TGTGCCACCCTAGCCGACTCCAGGGGACCTGGGGCCAACGTCCTGACTTTC

clone_size: few
j_call: TRBJ1-3
v_call: TRBV28
d_call: -
cdr3_aa: CASIAGNTIYF
cdr3_nt: TGTGCCAGCATAGCCGGTAACACCATATATTTT

clone_size: -
j_call: TRBJ2-1
v_call: TRBV28
d_call: -
cdr3_aa: CASSLLTGINEQFF
cdr3_nt: TGTGCCAGCAGTTTATTAACAGGGATCAATGAGCAGTTCTTC

clone_size: -
j_call: TRBJ1-1
v_call: TRBV7-3
d_call: -
cdr3_aa: CASSSGRGTNTEAFF
cdr3_nt: TGTGCCAGCAGCTCCGGGAGGGGAACGAACACTGAAGCTTTCTTT

clone_size: -
j_call: TRBJ1-2
v_call: TRBV6-5
d_call: -
cdr3_aa: CASSYLTGLEYGYTF
cdr3_nt: TGTGCCAGCAGTTACCTCACAGGGCTCGAGTATGGCTACACCTTC

clone_size: -
j_call: TRBJ2-3
v_call: TRBV18
d_call: -
cdr3_aa: CASSPPVSDTQYF
cdr3_nt: TGTGCCAGCTCACCCCCCGTCTCGGATACGCAGTATTTT

clone_size: -
j_call: TRBJ2-7
v_call: TRBV12-1
d_call: -
cdr3_aa: CASSFGPAGEYPSSCEQYF
cdr3_nt: TGTGCCAGCAGCTTTGGTCCAGCGGGGGAATATCCCTCTTCCTGCGAGCAGTACTTC

clone_size: -
j_call: TRBJ2-3
v_call: TRBV2
d_call: TRBD2
cdr3_aa: CASSGTRGDADTQYF
cdr3_nt: TGTGCCAGCAGTGGGACCCGGGGGGACGCAGATACGCAGTATTTT

clone_size: -
j_call: TRBJ2-7
v_call: TRBV5-1
d_call: -
cdr3_aa: CASSLVRQGGEQYF
cdr3_nt: TGCGCCAGCAGCTTGGTACGCCAGGGGGGCGAGCAGTACTTC

clone_size: -
j_call: TRBJ2-7
v_call: TRBV11-1
d_call: TRBD2
cdr3_aa: CASSPREVSYEQYF
cdr3_nt: TGTGCCAGCAGCCCCCGGGAGGTTTCCTACGAGCAGTACTTC

clone_size: -
j_call: TRBJ2-7
v_call: TRBV4-1
d_call: TRBD1
cdr3_aa: CASSQDENRGDYEQYF
cdr3_nt: TGCGCCAGCAGCCAAGACGAAAACAGGGGCGATTACGAGCAGTACTTC

clone_size: few
j_call: TRBJ2-7
v_call: TRBV19
d_call: TRBD1
cdr3_aa: CASALEGQAYYEQYF
cdr3_nt: TGTGCCAGTGCCCTGGAGGGACAGGCATACTACGAGCAGTACTTC

clone_size: -
j_call: TRBJ2-7
v_call: TRBV28
d_call: -
cdr3_aa: CASSFSAGHYEQYF
cdr3_nt: TGTGCCAGCAGTTTTTCGGCAGGTCACTACGAGCAGTACTTC

clone_size: -
j_call: TRBJ2-1
v_call: TRBV7-2
d_call: TRBD2
cdr3_aa: CASSLGASGSYEQFF
cdr3_nt: TGTGCCAGCAGCTTAGGCGCTAGCGGGAGCTATGAGCAGTTCTTC

clone_size: -
j_call: TRBJ1-1
v_call: TRBV10-1
d_call: -
cdr3_aa: CASSERRDLRGTEAFF
cdr3_nt: TGCGCCAGCAGTGAGAGGCGGGATTTGAGGGGCACTGAAGCTTTCTTT

clone_size: -
j_call: TRBJ2-5
v_call: TRBV7-2
d_call: TRBD2
cdr3_aa: CASRLPGSGGVETQYF
cdr3_nt: TGTGCCAGCAGGCTGCCTGGTAGCGGGGGGGTAGAGACCCAGTACTTC

clone_size: few
j_call: TRBJ2-3
v_call: TRBV4-3
d_call: TRBD2
cdr3_aa: CASSQDMAGVSHTQYF
cdr3_nt: TGCGCCAGCAGCCAAGATATGGCGGGAGTTTCACATACGCAGTATTTT

clone_size: -
j_call: TRBJ2-1
v_call: TRBV15
d_call: -
cdr3_aa: CATSRDMAEQFF
cdr3_nt: TGTGCCACCAGCAGAGATATGGCTGAGCAGTTCTTC

clone_size: -
j_call: TRBJ1-1
v_call: TRBV13
d_call: TRBD1
cdr3_aa: CASSQQGLGTEAFF
cdr3_nt: TGTGCCAGCAGCCAACAGGGGCTCGGTACTGAAGCTTTCTTT

clone_size: once
j_call: TRBJ2-1
v_call: TRBV9
d_call: -
cdr3_aa: CASSEDKAYNEQFF
cdr3_nt: TGTGCCAGCAGCGAGGACAAAGCCTACAATGAGCAGTTCTTC

clone_size: -
j_call: TRBJ1-3
v_call: TRBV14
d_call: -
cdr3_aa: CASRIGGSGNTIYF
cdr3_nt: TGTGCCAGCAGGATAGGCGGCTCTGGAAACACCATATATTTT

clone_size: -
j_call: TRBJ1-2
v_call: TRBV14
d_call: -
cdr3_aa: CASSQEGVSYGYTF
cdr3_nt: TGTGCCAGCAGCCAAGAAGGGGTCAGCTATGGCTACACCTTC

clone_size: -
j_call: TRBJ2-7
v_call: TRBV6-5
d_call: -
cdr3_aa: CASSGWVVWGYEQYF
cdr3_nt: TGTGCCAGCAGTGGATGGGTGGTCTGGGGCTACGAGCAGTACTTC

clone_size: -
j_call: TRBJ2-1
v_call: TRBV14
d_call: -
cdr3_aa: CASSQAAGGSYNEQFF
cdr3_nt: TGTGCCAGCAGCCAAGCAGCCGGGGGAAGCTACAATGAGCAGTTCTTC

clone_size: -
j_call: TRBJ2-3
v_call: TRBV15
d_call: -
cdr3_aa: CATSRDLTGGTDTQYF
cdr3_nt: TGTGCCACCAGCAGAGATCTAACGGGGGGCACAGATACGCAGTATTTT

clone_size: -
j_call: TRBJ1-2
v_call: TRBV5-5
d_call: TRBD1
cdr3_aa: CASSLVGQGANYGYTF
cdr3_nt: TGTGCCAGCAGCCTAGTCGGACAGGGGGCCAACTATGGCTACACCTTC

clone_size: -
j_call: TRBJ2-1
v_call: TRBV9
d_call: TRBD1
cdr3_aa: CASSLTPGQGGNEQFF
cdr3_nt: TGTGCCAGCAGCCTAACTCCGGGACAGGGGGGGAATGAGCAGTTCTTC

clone_size: -
j_call: TRBJ2-7
v_call: TRBV7-9
d_call: -
cdr3_aa: CASSSRTAITYEQYF
cdr3_nt: TGTGCCAGCAGCTCTAGGACAGCCATAACCTACGAGCAGTACTTC